The 25 T cell receptor beta chains below all came from one sample that was sequenced in a study of T cells in Graves' hyperthyroidism and ophthalmopathy. RNA transcripts yielded amplified TCR beta CDR3 regions. HTBI primers were employed in a first-round RT-PCR of the TCR CDR3. TCRdb called the multiplex PCR reads again in MiXCR, with one record for every CDR3 protein. The table lists hundreds of thousands of distinct CDR3 sequences, 40% to 55% of them singletons. Sequenced material: peripheral blood or thyroid tissue (not recorded which). These receptors came from an adult man with Graves' disease, either hyperthyroidism or ophthalmopathy (not recorded which).

This chain uses TRBV12-3 or TRBV12-4 with TRBJ2-7; TRBD1 matches at 8 bases. The V and J ends lost 5 bases and 5 bases, in that order; junction bases with no gene match: 11. This CDR3 contains 15 residues. The CDR3: CASSPSGTGGHEQYF. The CDR3 DNA follows: TGTGCCAGCAGTCCTTCTGGGACAGGTGGCCACGAGCAGTACTTC.

This clonotype was seen at least ten times. The CDR3 spells CAISGGQGDQPQHF. The CDR3 DNA follows: TGTGCCATCAGTGGTGGACAGGGGGATCAGCCCCAGCATTTT. V and J are TRBV10-3 and TRBJ1-5, with TRBD1 matching over 10 bases. The J segment lost 5 bases and the V segment lost 4 bases, leaving 2 bases of the junction unmatched. Germline CDR1 ENHRY, CDR2 SYGVKD. This CDR3 is built from 14 residues.

As regards this clonotype: A read error is possible here, since a much larger clone lies one base away. The gene calls are TRBV29-1 and TRBJ1-3; D is perhaps TRBD1 (6 bases). CDR1 SQVTM and CDR2 ANQGSEA come from the germline V gene. There are 13 residues in the CDR3. The DNA of the CDR3 is TGCAGCGTCCTACGACAGGCGGGAAACGCCATATATTTT. This codes for CSVLRQAGNAIYF.

This clonotype showed up many times. The chain couples TRBV19 to TRBJ1-1; a weak D match, TRBD1 (6 bases). The V gene lost 4 bases and the J gene lost 4 bases, with 13 bases spanning the gap. CDR3 length: 14 amino acids. Germline CDR1 is LNHDA and CDR2 is SQIVND (reference sequence). DNA for the CDR3: TGTGCCAGTAGTAGTACAGGGACGGTCACTGAAGCTTTCTTT. This gives the protein CASSSTGTVTEAFF.

This clonotype was recorded a few times. The chain uses TRBV20-1 and TRBJ2-7; D might be TRBD1 (6 bases). The germline gives CDR1 DFQATT, CDR2 SNEGSKA (reference sequence). The CDR3 runs 14 residues. Trimming left V 6 bases short and J 6 bases short, with 21 bases between. The CDR3 reads CSAAQGNQASEQYF. In DNA form, the CDR3 reads TGCAGTGCCGCACAGGGCAACCAGGCATCCGAGCAGTACTTC.

This clonotype has just a few counts. CDR3 residues: CSARVPGKANEKLFF. In DNA, the CDR3 is TGCAGTGCTAGAGTGCCAGGAAAGGCTAATGAAAAACTGTTTTTT. The V gene is TRBV20-1, the J gene TRBJ1-4; D ambiguous. This CDR3 is built from 15 residues. In germline, CDR1 is DFQATT, CDR2 SNEGSKA (reference sequence). Trimming cost V 1 base and J 3 bases, with 12 bases left between them.

This clonotype was seen ten or more times. The genes are TRBV20-1 and TRBJ1-5, with D unresolved. Germline loops: CDR1 DFQATT, CDR2 SNEGSKA (reference sequence). V was clipped by 0 bases and J by 0 bases, with 3 bases between them. This CDR3 is 13 amino acids long. In DNA form, the CDR3 reads TGCAGTGCTAGAGATCGTAGCAATCAGCCCCAGCATTTT. As protein: CSARDRSNQPQHF.

The V gene is TRBV2, the J gene TRBJ2-5; weak D call: TRBD2 (5 bases). V was shortened by 4 bases and J by 4 bases, with 19 bases between the two germline ends. Germline values: CDR1 SNHLY, CDR2 FYNNEI. This CDR3 has 16 residues. CDR3 coding DNA: TGTGCCAGCAGTGCTAGTCTAGCTTGGGATCGAGAGACCCAGTACTTC. It codes for CASSASLAWDRETQYF.

This clonotype has ten or more counts. The V gene is TRBV12-3 or TRBV12-4, the J gene TRBJ1-5; D might be TRBD1 (5 bases). The CDR3 spans 15 residues. The ends were cut back, 5 bases at V and 5 bases at J, with 16 bases in the middle. CDR3 amino acids: CASSPGPQRHQPQHF. CDR3 DNA: TGTGCCAGCAGTCCGGGACCCCAAAGGCATCAGCCCCAGCATTTT.

Comment on this clonotype: One end of the junction fails to match germline, which may point to a read error. The gene calls are TRBV7-3 and TRBJ2-6, with 9 bases aligning to TRBD1. The CDR3 has 18 amino acids. CDR1 and CDR2 from the germline V gene are SGHTA and FQGTGA. The CDR3 DNA follows: TGCGCCAGCAGCCAAGGGGGACAGGGCATCTCTGGGGCCAACGTCCTGACTTTC. This codes for CASSQGGQGISGANVLTF.

V and J are TRBV5-1 and TRBJ2-7, with 9 bases lining up with TRBD1. Unmatched junction bases numbered 8, after V lost 4 bases and J lost 0 bases. The CDR3 covers 16 residues. From germline, CDR1 is SGHRS and CDR2 YFSETQ. The DNA for the CDR3 is TGCGCCAGCAGCACCGGGACAGGGCCCTACTCCTACGAGCAGTACTTC. Protein: CASSTGTGPYSYEQYF.

This clonotype came up many times. This chain links TRBV10-3 with TRBJ1-2; a possible D gene is TRBD1 (5 bases). Trimming left V 3 bases short and J 0 bases short, with 11 bases between. The V gene's germline CDR1 is ENHRY and CDR2 SYGVKD. The CDR3 totals 15 residues. The CDR3 DNA reads as TGTGCCATCAGTGACAGCAGGGAGGCTAACTATGGCTACACCTTC. Its translation: CAISDSREANYGYTF.

The chain joins TRBV5-1 to TRBJ2-7, with 11 positions matching TRBD2. The germline V gene encodes CDR1 SGHRS and CDR2 YFSETQ. Trimming took 4 bases from V and 3 from J; bases not matched to a gene: 6. CDR3 length: 15 residues. The CDR3 nucleotides are TGCGCCAGCAGCCCACTAGCGGGGGCAAACTACGAGCAGTACTTC. It codes for CASSPLAGANYEQYF.

V gene TRBV15 combines with J gene TRBJ2-2, with D tentatively TRBD2 (6 bases). Germline-derived CDR1 and CDR2 are LNHNV and YYDKDF (reference sequence). There are 16 residues in the CDR3. Trimming took 5 bases from V and 5 from J, leaving 18 bases between them. The CDR3 here is CATSGGLGSLTGELFF. The CDR3 DNA reads TGTGCCACCAGCGGGGGACTGGGTTCTTTGACCGGGGAGCTGTTTTTT.

CDR3 nucleotide sequence: TGTGCCATCAGTGAGACCCGGACAGGGGGGTATTTGACTAATGAAAAACTGTTTTTT. Its translation is CAISETRTGGYLTNEKLFF. This chain connects TRBV10-3 to TRBJ1-4, with TRBD1 identical over 10 bases. This CDR3 has 19 amino acids. After removal of 2 bases from V and 2 bases from J, the junction contained 11 bases not matched to a gene. The germline V gene has CDR1 ENHRY and CDR2 SYGVKD.

This clonotype was found a few times. The germline gene is not matched at one end of the junction; a read error may be the cause. The V call is TRBV10-3, the J call TRBJ1-5, with D possibly being TRBD1 (5 bases). In germline, CDR1 is ENHRY, CDR2 SYGVKD. The CDR3 length is 15 residues. The chain's CDR3 is CASSYSRQFNQPQHF. In DNA, the CDR3 is TGTGCCAGCAGTTACTCCAGACAGTTCAATCAGCCCCAGCATTTT.

J is TRBJ2-5 and V is TRBV5-1, with TRBD2 identical over 14 bases. Germline V lookup: CDR1 SGHRS, CDR2 YFSETQ. The CDR3 covers 16 residues. The ends lost 4 bases at V and 4 bases at J; junction bases unmatched: 6. The CDR3, as DNA: TGCGCCAGCAGCCGTGGGACTAGCGGGAGTGGAGAGACCCAGTACTTC. Translation gives CASSRGTSGSGETQYF.

The chain uses TRBV2 and TRBJ1-2, with 7 nucleotides matching TRBD1. The CDR3 is 18 residues long. After removal of 6 bases from V and 4 bases from J, the junction contained 20 bases not matched to a gene. In germline, CDR1 is SNHLY, CDR2 FYNNEI. The CDR3 here is CASRFHHRGGASSYGYTF. The CDR3 DNA follows: TGTGCCAGCAGGTTCCACCACAGGGGAGGGGCGAGCAGCTATGGCTACACCTTC.

The chain joins TRBV12-3 or TRBV12-4 to TRBJ1-4; D not resolved. V was clipped by 10 bases and J by 7 bases, with 13 bases between them. The CDR3 totals 12 residues. The CDR3 protein is CATQEVGEKLFF. The CDR3 nucleotides are TGTGCCACCCAGGAGGTCGGTGAAAAACTGTTTTTT.

On this clonotype: A much larger clone differs from this one at a single base, so this may be a read error. The chain links TRBV5-1 to TRBJ2-6; D remains ambiguous. CDR3 size: 13 residues. The V gene lost 4 bases and the J gene lost 12 bases, with 14 bases spanning the gap. The germline CDR1 and CDR2 sequences are SGHRS and YFSETQ. The CDR3 loop reads CASSPDGLTVLTF. CDR3 DNA sequence: TGCGCCAGCAGCCCGGACGGTCTGACCGTCCTGACTTTC.

In this sample, this clonotype turned up once. The chain joins TRBV19 to TRBJ1-1; D is possibly TRBD1 (5 bases). Germline CDR1 reads LNHDA; CDR2 reads SQIVND (reference sequence). The CDR3 contains 11 residues. V lost 7 bases and J 7 bases, leaving 10 bases between the germline ends. In nucleotides, the CDR3 is TGTGCCAGTACCTGGGACGGTGAAGCTTTCTTT. This encodes CASTWDGEAFF.

In this sample, this clonotype turned up many times. The V gene is TRBV5-8, the J gene TRBJ1-5; TRBD1 is a possible D gene (6 bases). Germline V CDR1 and CDR2: SGHTS, YDEGEE. The CDR3 has 15 residues. The V gene lost 1 base and the J gene lost 6 bases, with 14 bases spanning the gap. CDR3 loop: CASSLRVGAIQPQHF. The CDR3, as DNA: TGTGCCAGCAGCTTGAGGGTGGGGGCGATTCAGCCCCAGCATTTT.

The V gene is TRBV20-1, the J gene TRBJ2-7; a weak D match, TRBD2 (6 bases). V was pared by 2 bases and J by 0 bases, with 14 bases between. There are 15 residues in the CDR3. CDR1 and CDR2 from the germline V gene are DFQATT and SNEGSKA (reference sequence). The CDR3 DNA follows: TGCAGTGCTAGAAGTGAGGGGAGGAGCTCCTACGAGCAGTACTTC. Protein: CSARSEGRSSYEQYF.

Of note for this clonotype: This may come from a read error, since a much larger clone is one base off. The chain uses TRBV5-1 and TRBJ1-2; D not resolved. The length of the CDR3 is 13 residues. Germline V gives CDR1 SGHRS, CDR2 YFSETQ. The CDR3 DNA follows: TGTGCCAGCAGCTCGGGCCCGTCCGAGGGCTACACCTTC. It yields the protein CASSSGPSEGYTF.

A single count supports this clonotype. The chain couples TRBV15 to TRBJ1-4; possibly TRBD1 for D (5 bases). V lost 4 bases and J lost 8, with 14 bases in between. The CDR3 extends over 14 amino acids. Looked up from germline, CDR1 is LNHNV and CDR2 is YYDKDF (reference sequence). CDR3 sequence: CATSIGEDTEKLFF. In DNA, the CDR3 is TGTGCCACCAGCATTGGGGAGGACACCGAAAAACTGTTTTTT.